The rows below give T cell receptor beta chains drawn from one sample of a study of blood T cell repertoires in COVID-19. Sequencing used immunoSEQ multiplex PCR; TCRdb keeps in-frame clones, though not all of them. Of roughly 150,000 clones in the sample, about 80% are singletons; the top ten hold roughly 13%. The sample consisted of peripheral blood. The receptors here all came from a man between 65 and 85 years old who had recovered from COVID-19. CDR3s include the opening cysteine and the closing phenylalanine or tryptophan. A D gene is named only where the DNA matches it firmly. The size field is filled for only some rows; it gives once, few, many or a size class.

d_call clone_size j_call v_call cdr3_nt cdr3_aa
TRBD2 . TRBJ2-4 TRBV30 TGTGCCTGGAGTCCCCCGGGAGGACCGGGGGACATTCAGTACTTC CAWSPPGGPGDIQYF
. . TRBJ2-7 TRBV21-1 TGTGCCAGCAGCATCACTTACGAGCAGTACTTC CASSITYEQYF
TRBD2 . TRBJ2-2 TRBV9 TGTGCCAGCAGCGCATACGGCTTCGGGGGGGCCGCCGGGGAGCTGTTTTTT CASSAYGFGGAAGELFF
TRBD2 . TRBJ2-7 TRBV3-1/TRBV3-2 TGTGCCAGCAGCGGACGAAGACTAGCGGGATCAGGTGAGCAGTACTTC CASSGRRLAGSGEQYF
. . TRBJ2-1 TRBV6-5 TGTGCCAGCAGTTTGAACAGGGTGAATGAGCAGTTCTTC CASSLNRVNEQFF
. . TRBJ1-2 TRBV10-3 TGTGCCATCAGTCCGAACTATGGCTACACCTTC CAISPNYGYTF
. . TRBJ2-7 TRBV7-2 TGTGCCAGCAGCTTAGAGGGACAAGGGTTTTACGAGCAGTACTTC CASSLEGQGFYEQYF
TRBD2 . TRBJ2-5 TRBV18 TGTGCCAGCTCACCCCCAAGACTAGCGGGGGAGACCCAGTACTTC CASSPPRLAGETQYF
TRBD1 . TRBJ1-1 TRBV5-1 TGCGCCAGCAGCGGGGGACAGGGGAACACTGAAGCTTTCTTT CASSGGQGNTEAFF
TRBD2 . TRBJ2-1 TRBV6-5 TGTGCCAGCAGTTACGATCGGGGGGGGAATGAGCAGTTCTTC CASSYDRGGNEQFF
TRBD2 few TRBJ2-1 TRBV5-6 TGTGCCAGCAGCTTGGAACCCCTTACTAGCGGACCTTCTAGTGAGCAGTTCTTC CASSLEPLTSGPSSEQFF
. . TRBJ2-1 TRBV5-1 TGCGCCAGCAGCTTGGCAGCGGCAAGCTCCTACAATGAGCAGTTCTTC CASSLAAASSYNEQFF
. . TRBJ2-7 TRBV7-6 TGTGCCAGCAGCCCCGCAGGAGGGGATAACCCCTACGAGCAGTACTTC CASSPAGGDNPYEQYF
. . TRBJ1-2 TRBV7-9 TGTGCCAGCAGCTCTTCCTCCCCAGGGTCTAGTGGCTACACCTTC CASSSSSPGSSGYTF
. . TRBJ1-5 TRBV27 TGTGCCAGCCGAGCCTTTATGGGCTATAGCAATCAGCCCCAGCATTTT CASRAFMGYSNQPQHF
. . TRBJ1-3 TRBV5-5 TGTGCCAGCAGCCTCCGACCGACAAGCTCTGGAAACACCATATATTTT CASSLRPTSSGNTIYF
. once TRBJ1-1 TRBV7-2 TGTGCCAGCAGCTTTTCAGGGTCGTTAACTGAAGCTTTCTTT CASSFSGSLTEAFF
. . TRBJ1-1 TRBV4-3 TGCGCCAGCAGCCAAGATTCGCGGTACACTGAAGCTTTCTTT CASSQDSRYTEAFF
. . TRBJ2-7 TRBV4-1 TGCGCCAGCAGCCAAGCCCCCCAGCGGGAGCAGTACTTC CASSQAPQREQYF
. . TRBJ2-2 TRBV3-1/TRBV3-2 TGTGCCAGCAGCTTCGAAGGACTGAACACCGGGGAGCTGTTTTTT CASSFEGLNTGELFF
TRBD2 . TRBJ2-7 TRBV7-2 TGTGCCAGCAGCTTTAAGGGTCATAGCGGGAGTTTCTACGAGCAGTACTTC CASSFKGHSGSFYEQYF
. once TRBJ2-1 TRBV13 TGTGCCAGCAGCCCCCGAATCGGGTTAAGCTCCTACAATGAGCAGTTCTTC CASSPRIGLSSYNEQFF
TRBD1 few TRBJ2-2 TRBV29-1 TGCAGCGTTGGACAGGGAACCGGGGAGCTGTTTTTT CSVGQGTGELFF
. few TRBJ2-3 TRBV29-1 TGCAGCGTTGGGGGCGGGATGGTGGGCACAGATACGCAGTATTTT CSVGGGMVGTDTQYF
TRBD1 . TRBJ1-2 TRBV3-1/TRBV3-2 TGTGCCAGCAGCCTCAGGGGGCCGTATGGCTACACCTTC CASSLRGPYGYTF
TRBD2 few TRBJ2-5 TRBV5-1 TGCGCCAGCAGCCGTCGTGGGGGGGAAGAGACCCAGTACTTC CASSRRGGEETQYF
. . TRBJ2-1 TRBV11-2 TGTGCCAGCAGCTTAGTGGGTGGCGGGCCCTCCTACAATGAGCAGTTCTTC CASSLVGGGPSYNEQFF
TRBD1 . TRBJ1-2 TRBV7-8 TGTGCCAGCAGCGCCGACAGGGACCATGGCTACACCTTC CASSADRDHGYTF
. . TRBJ2-1 TRBV20-1 TGCAGTGCTATACTAGGAGATGAGCAGTTCTTC CSAILGDEQFF
. few TRBJ1-2 TRBV12-3/TRBV12-4 TGTGCCAGTTCGGCGCAGGGCTATGGCTACACCTTC CASSAQGYGYTF
TRBD1 . TRBJ2-5 TRBV6-6 TGTGCCAGCAAGGGGGCCGGGGAGACCCAGTACTTC CASKGAGETQYF